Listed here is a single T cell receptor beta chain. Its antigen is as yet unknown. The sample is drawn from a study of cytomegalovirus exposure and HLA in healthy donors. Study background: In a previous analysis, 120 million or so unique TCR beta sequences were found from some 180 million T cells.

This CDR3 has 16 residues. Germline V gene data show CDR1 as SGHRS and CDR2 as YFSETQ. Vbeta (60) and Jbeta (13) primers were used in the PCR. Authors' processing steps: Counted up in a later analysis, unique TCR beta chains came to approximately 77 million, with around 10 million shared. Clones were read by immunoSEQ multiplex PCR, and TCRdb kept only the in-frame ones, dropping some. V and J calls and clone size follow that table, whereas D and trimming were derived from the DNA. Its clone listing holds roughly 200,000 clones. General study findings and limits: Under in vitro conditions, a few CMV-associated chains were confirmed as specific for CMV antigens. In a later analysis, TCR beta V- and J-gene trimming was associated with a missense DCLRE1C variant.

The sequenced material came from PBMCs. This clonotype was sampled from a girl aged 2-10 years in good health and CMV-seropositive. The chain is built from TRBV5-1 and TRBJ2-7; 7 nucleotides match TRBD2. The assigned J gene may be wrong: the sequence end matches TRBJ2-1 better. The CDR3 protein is CASSLFGGGPGNEQFF. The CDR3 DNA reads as TGCGCCAGCAGCTTGTTTGGGGGAGGGCCGGGGAATGAGCAGTTCTTC.